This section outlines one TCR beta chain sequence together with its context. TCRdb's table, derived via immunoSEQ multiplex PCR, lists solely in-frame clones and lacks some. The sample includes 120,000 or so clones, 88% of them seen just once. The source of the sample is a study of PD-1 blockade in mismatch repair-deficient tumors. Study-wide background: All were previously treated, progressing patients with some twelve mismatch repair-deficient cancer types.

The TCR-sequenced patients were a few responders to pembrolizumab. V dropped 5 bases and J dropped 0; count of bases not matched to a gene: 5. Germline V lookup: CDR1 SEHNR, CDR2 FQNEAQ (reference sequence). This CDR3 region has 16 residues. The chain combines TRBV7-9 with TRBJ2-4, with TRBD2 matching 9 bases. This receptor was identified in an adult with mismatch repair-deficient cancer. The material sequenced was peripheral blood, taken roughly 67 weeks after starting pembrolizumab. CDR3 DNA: TGTGCCAGCAGCCCACTAGCGGGTCTAGCCAAAAACATTCAGTACTTC. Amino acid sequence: CASSPLAGLAKNIQYF.